This TCR beta chain originates from a study of blood T cell repertoires in COVID-19. In the study overall: PBMCs, B-cell-depleted T cells, or T cells provided the cDNA or gDNA that made up the material.

Libraries were prepared by immunoSEQ multiplex PCR; TCRdb keeps only in-frame clonotypes and omits some of them. The table shows some 87,000 clones, with roughly 92% occurring only once. The sequenced sample consisted of peripheral blood. The clonotype comes from a woman in her sixties or seventies with active COVID-19.

CDR3 sequence: CASSGGRANYGYTF. Written as DNA, the CDR3 is TGTGCCAGCAGTGGTGGCAGGGCAAACTATGGCTACACCTTC. The chain joins TRBV2 to TRBJ1-2, with D perhaps TRBD1 (5 bases). Trimming took off 4 bases at V and 2 bases at J, with 11 bases between the two ends. The germline CDR1 and CDR2 sequences are SNHLY and FYNNEI. CDR3 length: 14 amino acids.